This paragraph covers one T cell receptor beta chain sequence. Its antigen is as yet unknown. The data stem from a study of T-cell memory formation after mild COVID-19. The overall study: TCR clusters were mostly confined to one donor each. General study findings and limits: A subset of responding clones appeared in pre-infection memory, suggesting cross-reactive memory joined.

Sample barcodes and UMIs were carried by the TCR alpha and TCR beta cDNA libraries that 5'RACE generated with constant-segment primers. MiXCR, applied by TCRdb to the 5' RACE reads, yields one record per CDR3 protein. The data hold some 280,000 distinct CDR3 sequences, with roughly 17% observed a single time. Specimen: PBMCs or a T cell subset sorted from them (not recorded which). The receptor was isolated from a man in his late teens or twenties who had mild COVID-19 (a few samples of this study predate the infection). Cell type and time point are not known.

In DNA form, the CDR3 reads TGTGCCAGCAGCCAGGACCAGAACACCGGGGAGCTGTTTTTT. This gives the protein CASSQDQNTGELFF. This chain uses TRBV3-1 with TRBJ2-2; D uncertain. Trimming removed 3 bases at V and 1 base at J, with 6 bases between. The CDR3 covers 14 residues. Germline assignment: CDR1 LGHDT and CDR2 YNNKEL (reference sequence). Combining the CDR3 with reference TRBV3-1 and TRBJ2-2 gives the whole variable domain DTAVSQTPKYLVTQMGNDKSIKCEQNLGHDTMYWYKQDSKKFLKIMFSYNNKELIINETVPNRFSPKSPDKAHLNLHINSLELGDSAVYFCASSQDQNTGELFFGEGSRLTVL.